This paragraph reports one T cell receptor (beta chain). Germline V lookup: CDR1 SGHRS, CDR2 YFSETQ. The CDR3 is 16 residues long. With V trimmed by 2 bases and J by 3 bases, 5 bases remained unmatched. The data derive from a study of T cells in Graves' hyperthyroidism and ophthalmopathy. The source material, RNA transcripts, was used to amplify TCR beta CDR3 regions. The HTBI primer set drove a first-round RT-PCR of the TCR CDR3. TCRdb redid the calling of the multiplex PCR reads with MiXCR, one entry per CDR3 protein. The sample carries approximately 600,000 distinct CDR3 sequences, about a sixth recorded once.

This receptor was identified in a woman in her thirties with Graves' hyperthyroidism. The gene calls are TRBV5-1 and TRBJ2-3; TRBD2 matches at 11 bases. What was sequenced was blood. The CDR3, as DNA: TGCGCCAGCAGCTTCAATAGCGGGAGGGGAACAGATACGCAGTATTTT. Its protein is CASSFNSGRGTDTQYF. Full variable domain (remainder filled in from reference TRBV5-1 and TRBJ2-3): KAGVTQTPRYLIKTRGQQVTLSCSPISGHRSVSWYQQTPGQGLQFLFEYFSETQRNKGNFPGRFSGRQFSNSRSEMNVSTLELGDSALYLCASSFNSGRGTDTQYFGPGTRLTVL.